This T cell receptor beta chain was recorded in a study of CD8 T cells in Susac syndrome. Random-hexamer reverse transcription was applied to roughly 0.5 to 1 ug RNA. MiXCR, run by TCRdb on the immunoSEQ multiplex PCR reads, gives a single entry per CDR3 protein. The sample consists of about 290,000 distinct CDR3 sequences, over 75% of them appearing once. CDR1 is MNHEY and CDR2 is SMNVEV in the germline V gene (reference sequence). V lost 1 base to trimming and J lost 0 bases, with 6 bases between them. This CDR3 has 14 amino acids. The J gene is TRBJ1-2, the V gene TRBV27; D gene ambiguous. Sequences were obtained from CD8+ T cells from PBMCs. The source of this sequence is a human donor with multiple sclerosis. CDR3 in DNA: TGTGCCAGCAGTTTATTGGCCACTAACTATGGCTACACCTTC. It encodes CASSLLATNYGYTF.